Presented here are 26 T cell receptor beta chains from one specimen sequenced in a study of T cell responses to AZD1222 COVID-19 vaccine. Data came from immunoSEQ multiplex PCR; TCRdb stores just in-frame clones and leaves some out. The table shows some 150,000 clones, with roughly 90% occurring only once. This sample comprised peripheral blood, obtained on day 0 of AZD1222 vaccination. These receptors were obtained from an adult in good health.

The V call is TRBV7-2, the J call TRBJ2-2, with 9 bases fitting TRBD2. The V gene end was trimmed by 3 bases and the J gene end by 6 bases; junction bases not matched to a gene: 8. The CDR3 runs 16 residues. The germline gives CDR1 SGHTA, CDR2 FQGNSA. The CDR3 protein is CASSFYQGLAPGELFF. CDR3 coding DNA: TGTGCCAGCAGCTTTTATCAGGGACTAGCTCCCGGGGAGCTGTTTTTT.

The chain carries TRBV5-1 and TRBJ2-3; D is uncertain. Germline CDR1 SGHRS, CDR2 YFSETQ. Trimming took 2 bases from V and 0 from J, leaving 7 bases between them. The CDR3 extends over 14 amino acids. The CDR3 loop reads CASSFSGSTDTQYF. For the CDR3, the DNA is TGCGCCAGCAGCTTTTCAGGTAGCACAGATACGCAGTATTTT. The variable domain in full, completed from reference TRBV5-1 and TRBJ2-3, reads KAGVTQTPRYLIKTRGQQVTLSCSPISGHRSVSWYQQTPGQGLQFLFEYFSETQRNKGNFPGRFSGRQFSNSRSEMNVSTLELGDSALYLCASSFSGSTDTQYFGPGTRLTVL.

This rearrangement joins TRBV28 to TRBJ1-1, with D perhaps matching TRBD1 (6 bases). Germline V gene lookup returns CDR1 MDHEN and CDR2 SYDVKM. Trimming cost V 6 bases and J 8 bases, with 22 bases left between them. CDR3 length: 15 amino acids. CDR3 sequence (DNA): TGTGCCAGCAGGCTCCCCCTACAGGGTTCGGCCGAAGCTTTCTTT. Amino acid sequence: CASRLPLQGSAEAFF.

The chain joins TRBV28 to TRBJ1-1; no reliable D call. Germline V gene data show CDR1 as MDHEN and CDR2 as SYDVKM. The V end was cut by 6 bases, the J end by 1 base, with 15 bases between. The CDR3 covers 15 residues. The chain's CDR3 is CASSVHPRGNTEAFF. CDR3 bases: TGTGCCAGCAGCGTACACCCCCGGGGGAACACTGAAGCTTTCTTT.

This clone was found once. The rearrangement links TRBV3-1 (or the pseudogene TRBV3-2) to TRBJ1-5; 8 bases agree with TRBD1. Germline CDR1 is LGHDT and CDR2 is YNNKEL (reference sequence). This CDR3 comprises 15 residues. Unmatched junction bases numbered 7, after V lost 6 bases and J lost 3 bases. The CDR3 protein is CASSLTGGSNQPQHF. CDR3 coding DNA: TGTGCCAGCAGTCTTACAGGGGGGTCCAATCAGCCCCAGCATTTT.

The chain employs TRBV5-6 and TRBJ2-7, with D possibly matching TRBD1 (6 bases). The V and J ends lost 0 bases and 8 bases respectively, with 9 bases between them. This CDR3 contains 12 residues. Germline V gives CDR1 SGHDT, CDR2 YYEEEE. The CDR3 DNA reads as TGTGCCAGCAGCTTGGCTGGGACAAAGCAGTACTTC. Its translation is CASSLAGTKQYF.

This clone was seen a handful of times. The rearrangement links TRBV4-3 to TRBJ2-3; TRBD2 might be the D (6 bases). Germline assignment: CDR1 LGHNA and CDR2 YSLEER. The ends were cut back, 1 base at V and 3 bases at J, with 17 bases in the middle. This CDR3 has 17 residues. This CDR3 is CASSQGPGGAGTDTQYF. As DNA, the CDR3 is TGCGCCAGCAGCCAAGGTCCCGGGGGAGCAGGGACAGATACGCAGTATTTT.

The chain recombines TRBV2 with TRBJ1-2, with 8 bases aligning to TRBD1. Germline values: CDR1 SNHLY, CDR2 FYNNEI. V shed 6 bases and J 2 bases; nucleotides not matched to a gene: 5. This CDR3 has 14 residues. CDR3: CASSVGQGNYGYTF. The CDR3, as DNA: TGTGCCAGCAGCGTTGGACAGGGAAACTATGGCTACACCTTC.

The chain uses TRBV21-1 and TRBJ2-2; no check of the table's D call, TRBD1, against the DNA was made. TRBV21-1 is a listed pseudogene. The CDR3 length is 15 residues. Here the CDR3 reads CASRYQTGLTGELFF. The CDR3 DNA sequence: TGTGCCAGCAGATATCAAACAGGCTTGACCGGGGAGCTGTTTTTT.

The V gene is TRBV6-5, the J gene TRBJ1-1; 8 bases align to TRBD1. The germline V gene encodes CDR1 MNHEY and CDR2 SVGAGI. CDR3 length: 12 amino acids. The V gene end was trimmed by 6 bases and the J gene end by 8 bases; junction bases not matched to a gene: 5. CDR3 region: CASRFRDREAFF. In DNA form, the CDR3 reads TGTGCCAGCAGGTTCCGGGACAGGGAAGCTTTCTTT.

The chain uses TRBV9 and TRBJ1-2; D might be TRBD1 (5 bases). Germline CDR1 reads SGDLS; CDR2 reads YYNGEE. The CDR3 extends over 14 amino acids. V gave up 0 bases and J gave up 7 bases, with 13 bases separating them. The CDR3 protein is CASSVGQGGGGYTF. CDR3 coding DNA: TGTGCCAGCAGCGTAGGGCAGGGCGGAGGTGGCTACACCTTC.

A few counts support this clone. The V and J genes are TRBV19 and TRBJ2-7; 11 bases line up with TRBD1. V shed 5 bases, J shed 4 bases, and the junction held 13 bases outside the gene matches. This CDR3 region has 17 residues. Germline V lookup: CDR1 LNHDA, CDR2 SQIVND (reference sequence). The CDR3 coding sequence is TGTGCCAGTAGTCCGGGACAGGGGGGAGTCTCACCTTACGAGCAGTACTTC. This encodes CASSPGQGGVSPYEQYF.

This clone appeared once. The chain has TRBV19 and TRBJ2-5, with D perhaps matching TRBD1 (6 bases). With 7 bases removed from V and 5 bases from J, the gap between germline ends came to 17 bases. CDR1 LNHDA and CDR2 SQIVND come from the germline V gene (reference sequence). The CDR3 has 14 residues. The CDR3 reads CASMEPGVVETQYF. The CDR3, as DNA: TGTGCCAGTATGGAACCAGGGGTCGTGGAGACCCAGTACTTC.

CDR3 nucleotides: TGTGCCAGCAGCGTAGGGGTTCGGGGCACCGGGGAGCTGTTTTTT. Translated, it gives CASSVGVRGTGELFF. The chain combines TRBV9 with TRBJ2-2; a possible D gene is TRBD2 (5 bases). Per the germline V gene, CDR1 is SGDLS and CDR2 is YYNGEE. The CDR3 length is 15 residues. Trimming took 0 bases from V and 4 from J, leaving 10 bases between them.

V usage is TRBV3-1 (or the pseudogene TRBV3-2) and J usage is TRBJ1-3; no reliable D call. V gave up 1 base and J gave up 0 bases, with 13 bases separating them. Germline CDR1 LGHDT, CDR2 YNNKEL (reference sequence). CDR3 length: 17 amino acids. The DNA for the CDR3 is TGTGCCAGCAGCCAAGGGCCGGGCATGACCTCTGGAAACACCATATATTTT. It specifies CASSQGPGMTSGNTIYF.

V and J are TRBV28 and TRBJ2-7; TRBD2 matches at 7 bases. Trimming took 2 bases from V and 1 from J; bases not matched to a gene: 5. CDR3 size: 15 residues. CDR1 and CDR2 from the germline V gene are MDHEN and SYDVKM. CDR3 region: CASSLPGLGSYEQYF. CDR3 DNA sequence: TGTGCCAGCAGTTTACCTGGACTAGGGTCCTACGAGCAGTACTTC.

The gene calls are TRBV6-2 or TRBV6-3 and TRBJ1-2, with unresolved D. This CDR3 contains 13 residues. V was pared by 2 bases and J by 4 bases, with 8 bases between. The germline V gene has CDR1 MNHEY and CDR2 SVGEGT. The CDR3 DNA reads TGTGCCAGCAGTTACCTACAGTCCTATGGCTACACCTTC. As protein: CASSYLQSYGYTF.

Note on this clone: The junction shows a germline mismatch at one end, possibly a read error. V usage is TRBV7-7 and J usage is TRBJ2-5, with D perhaps matching TRBD1 (5 bases). This CDR3 is 14 amino acids long. CDR1 is SSHAT and CDR2 is FNYEAQ in the germline V gene (reference sequence). The chain's CDR3 is CASSLELRGETQYF. CDR3 in DNA: TGTGCTAGCAGCTTAGAGTTAAGGGGAGAGACCCAGTACTTC.

The chain couples TRBV6-6 to TRBJ1-5; TRBD1 is a possible D gene (6 bases). Germline CDR1 MNHNY, CDR2 SVGAGI (reference sequence). Trimming stripped 5 bases from V and 3 bases from J, with 14 bases between. The CDR3 is 15 residues long. This CDR3 is CASSPQQGSNQPQHF. The DNA for the CDR3 is TGTGCCAGCAGTCCGCAACAGGGATCCAATCAGCCCCAGCATTTT.

This chain uses TRBV11-2 with TRBJ2-5; D may be TRBD2 (6 bases). Looked up from germline, CDR1 is SGHAT and CDR2 is FQNNGV. The CDR3 is 14 amino acids. The V gene lost 5 bases and the J gene lost 5 bases, with 15 bases spanning the gap. CDR3 nucleotides: TGTGCCAGCAGCCGGGACTCTGCGGCCGAGACCCAGTACTTC. The encoded protein is CASSRDSAAETQYF.

This clone showed up just a few times. The rearrangement joins TRBV28 to TRBJ1-5; D is perhaps TRBD1 (6 bases). The CDR3 has 15 residues. With 6 bases removed from V and 4 bases from J, the gap between germline ends came to 16 bases. Germline-derived CDR1 and CDR2 are MDHEN and SYDVKM. CDR3 in DNA: TGTGCCAGCAGCCCGGAGCGACAGGTAAATCAGCCCCAGCATTTT. Protein product: CASSPERQVNQPQHF.

CDR3: CATATVGDTYEQYF. The CDR3 nucleotides read TGTGCCACCGCCACAGTGGGGGACACCTACGAGCAGTACTTC. The chain uses TRBV10-3 and TRBJ2-7; D is possibly TRBD1 (6 bases). V lost 10 bases to trimming and J lost 2 bases, with 18 bases between them. CDR3 length: 14 residues. Germline V lookup: CDR1 ENHRY, CDR2 SYGVKD.

This sequence joins TRBV4-3 and TRBJ1-2; maybe TRBD1 (6 bases). CDR1 is LGHNA and CDR2 is YSLEER in the germline V gene. V was cut by 3 bases and J by 8 bases, with 16 bases left in between. CDR3 size: 14 residues. The CDR3 DNA is TGCGCCAGCAGCCACCAAACCGGGACAACAGGCTACACCTTC. This sequence encodes CASSHQTGTTGYTF.

About this clone itself: Other nucleotide sequences in the sample specify the same CDR3. The V gene is TRBV5-5, the J gene TRBJ1-5, with a weak D call TRBD1 (5 bases). The CDR3 length is 15 residues. The germline V gene encodes CDR1 SGHKS and CDR2 YYEKEE (reference sequence). V lost 1 base, J lost 1 base, and 9 bases lay in between. CDR3 in amino acids: CASSLLGDSNQPQHF. The CDR3 DNA is TGTGCCAGCAGCTTGTTAGGGGACAGCAATCAGCCCCAGCATTTT. Full variable domain (remainder filled in from reference TRBV5-5 and TRBJ1-5): DAGVTQSPTHLIKTRGQQVTLRCSPISGHKSVSWYQQVLGQGPQFIFQYYEKEERGRGNFPDRFSARQFPNYSSELNVNALLLGDSALYLCASSLLGDSNQPQHFGDGTRLSIL.

V gene TRBV12-3 or TRBV12-4 combines with J gene TRBJ1-1, with D unresolved. Trimming pared 3 bases from V and 5 bases from J, leaving 10 bases between. The length of the CDR3 is 13 residues. The CDR3 DNA is TGTGCCAGCAGTTTCGGGGAGAGGACTGAAGCTTTCTTT. This sequence encodes CASSFGERTEAFF.

This chain joins TRBV5-6 and TRBJ1-2; no clear D gene. The CDR3 loop spans 13 amino acids. From germline, CDR1 is SGHDT and CDR2 YYEEEE. V gave up 0 bases and J gave up 1 base, with 4 bases separating them. CDR3 sequence: CASSLGDNYGYTF. For the CDR3, the DNA is TGTGCCAGCAGCTTGGGAGATAACTATGGCTACACCTTC.